These 27 T cell receptor beta chains were sequenced from one sample in a study of spatial heterogeneity in lung cancer (dated by TCRdb to the late 2010s). In light of the paper, this sample's time point label describes: sample taken at primary tumor resection. For TCR sequencing, whole RNA was extracted from tumor and nontumor lung tissue, or from cryopreserved PBMC samples, and no cell sorting was done. The library was obtained by 5' RACE. Sequencer: NextSeq 500. TCRdb's own reprocessing of the public reads used fastp at Q25 and MiXCR and kept productive beta chains. Rows matching on CDR3 protein sequence are summarized as one entry with the most common DNA and genes. Counted in this sample were about 82,000 distinct CDR3 sequences; 10% to 15% of them appeared once. The ten largest clones capture roughly 4.2% of the sample. The sample consisted of PBMCs, taken at surgery. The source is a male donor with early-stage non-small cell lung cancer.

This chain uses TRBV5-1 with TRBJ1-1, with TRBD1 matching 10 bases. The length of the CDR3 is 15 residues. J was trimmed by 1 base and V by 4 bases; bases with no gene match: 4. Germline CDR1 is SGHRS and CDR2 is YFSETQ. CDR3 bases: TGCGCCAGCAGCCCTAGGACAGGGGGGAACACTGAAGCTTTCTTT. It is translated as CASSPRTGGNTEAFF.

The V gene is TRBV20-1, the J gene TRBJ2-3; tentative D call: TRBD1 (7 bases). Germline V lookup: CDR1 DFQATT, CDR2 SNEGSKA (reference sequence). The CDR3 totals 15 residues. V was clipped by 1 base and J by 2 bases, with 13 bases between them. In nucleotides, the CDR3 is TGCAGTGCTAGAGCCCCAGGGGGGAACACAGATACGCAGTATTTT. Its translation: CSARAPGGNTDTQYF.

This clonotype appeared many times. The CDR3 DNA sequence: TGCGCCAGCAGCTTGCCCCCCCCGACAGGGCCACAGCAAGCTTTCTTT. This codes for CASSLPPPTGPQQAFF. V is TRBV5-1 and J is TRBJ1-1, with 7 bases aligning to TRBD1. CDR3 length: 16 residues. Losses at the gene ends were 1 base for V and 9 bases for J; bases not matched to a gene: 15. CDR1 and CDR2 from the germline V gene are SGHRS and YFSETQ.

This clonotype was observed a handful of times. CDR3 sequence: CASSLAGDPDTQYF. The DNA of the CDR3 is TGTGCCAGCAGCTTAGCGGGAGACCCAGATACGCAGTATTTT. The V call is TRBV5-6, the J call TRBJ2-3; 8 bases are shared with TRBD2. Germline CDR1 SGHDT, CDR2 YYEEEE. The CDR3 spans 14 residues. V lost 2 bases and J lost 4; bases outside the gene matches: 3. The whole variable domain, remainder taken from reference TRBV5-6 and TRBJ2-3, is DAGVTQSPTHLIKTRGQQVTLRCSPKSGHDTVSWYQQALGQGPQFIFQYYEEEERQRGNFPDRFSGHQFPNYSSELNVNALLLGDSALYLCASSLAGDPDTQYFGPGTRLTVL.

Only a few counts were recorded for this clonotype. This rearrangement joins TRBV4-1 to TRBJ2-3; TRBD2 matches at 9 bases. The length of the CDR3 is 14 residues. Germline V gene data show CDR1 as MGHRA and CDR2 as YSYEKL. Trimming took 6 bases from V and 4 from J; bases not matched to a gene: 5. The CDR3 DNA reads TGCGCCAGCAGACCAGCGGGGGGCCCAGATACGCAGTATTTT. Translated: CASRPAGGPDTQYF.

In its sample, this clonotype was seen a few times. The V call is TRBV5-1, the J call TRBJ2-2; unclear D gene. The V end lost 5 bases, the J end lost 2 bases, and 10 bases lay between the germline ends. The CDR3 totals 14 residues. CDR1 and CDR2 from the germline V gene are SGHRS and YFSETQ. The CDR3 region has the DNA TGCGCCAGCAGTTTTACGATAAACACCGGGGAGCTGTTTTTT. Encoded protein: CASSFTINTGELFF.

This clonotype was found many times. This rearrangement joins TRBV7-9 to TRBJ1-2, with no clear D. V lost 1 base and J 2 bases, leaving 11 bases between the germline ends. This CDR3 contains 15 residues. Germline V gene data show CDR1 as SEHNR and CDR2 as FQNEAQ (reference sequence). CDR3 in DNA: TGTGCCAGCAGCTTAGAAGCAGGTCTAAACTATGGCTACACCTTC. Translated: CASSLEAGLNYGYTF.

This clonotype was observed at least ten times. The V and J genes are TRBV6-1 and TRBJ1-5, with a weak D call TRBD1 (5 bases). CDR3 length: 14 residues. Germline lookup yields CDR1 MNHNS and CDR2 SASEGT. The germline V and J ends were trimmed by 6 bases and 5 bases, with 14 bases remaining between them. The CDR3 here is CASRPVAGDQPQHF. DNA of the CDR3: TGTGCCAGCAGGCCAGTCGCGGGGGATCAGCCCCAGCATTTT.

This clonotype came up a few times. The genes are TRBV6-1 and TRBJ2-3, with 11 bases that match TRBD2. The germline V gene has CDR1 MNHNS and CDR2 SASEGT. With V trimmed by 4 bases and J by 0 bases, 3 bases remained unmatched. The CDR3 totals 16 residues. CDR3 in DNA: TGTGCCAGCAGTGCGGGACTAGCGGAAAGCACAGATACGCAGTATTTT. Its translation: CASSAGLAESTDTQYF.

The chain joins TRBV2 to TRBJ1-5; the D gene is possibly TRBD1 (5 bases). Germline values: CDR1 SNHLY, CDR2 FYNNEI. CDR3 length equals 15 residues. The V gene lost 7 bases and the J gene lost 8 bases, with 21 bases spanning the gap. The DNA for the CDR3 is TGTGCCAGCACTCCAAGAGGGGACCCTAAAGAGCCCCAGCATTTT. Translating it yields CASTPRGDPKEPQHF.

In this sample, this clonotype turned up many times. The gene calls are TRBV18 and TRBJ2-3, with 7 bases identical to TRBD1. Germline V lookup: CDR1 KGHSH, CDR2 LQKENI. V lost 2 bases, J lost 5 bases, and 4 bases stayed unmatched. This CDR3 is built from 14 residues. This chain's CDR3 is CASSPDGQEDTQYF. In nucleotides, the CDR3 is TGTGCCAGCTCACCAGATGGACAGGAAGATACGCAGTATTTT. The complete variable domain, with remaining parts taken from reference TRBV18 and TRBJ2-3, reads NAGVMQNPRHLVRRRGQEARLRCSPMKGHSHVYWYRQLPEEGLKFMVYLQKENIIDESGMPKERFSAEFPKEGPSILRIQQVVRGDSAAYFCASSPDGQEDTQYFGPGTRLTVL.

A few counts support this clonotype. The genes are TRBV7-3 and TRBJ1-1; 8 bases match TRBD1. The germline gives CDR1 SGHTA, CDR2 FQGTGA. V shed 5 bases and J 7 bases; nucleotides not matched to a gene: 9. The CDR3 totals 14 residues. CDR3 region: CASSEIRTGFEAFF. In DNA, the CDR3 is TGTGCCAGCAGCGAAATAAGGACAGGGTTTGAAGCTTTCTTT.

The table lists this clonotype with many counts. V usage is TRBV6-6 and J usage is TRBJ1-3, with D tentatively TRBD1 (6 bases). V was clipped by 5 bases and J by 0 bases, with 14 bases between them. The germline CDR1 and CDR2 sequences are MNHNY and SVGAGI (reference sequence). CDR3 size: 16 residues. The CDR3 nucleotides are TGTGCCAGCAGTAACCCCCAGACAGGCTCTGGAAACACCATATATTTT. Amino acids: CASSNPQTGSGNTIYF.

This chain joins TRBV19 and TRBJ1-1, with TRBD1 identical over 10 bases. V shed 4 bases, J shed 3 bases, and the junction held 5 bases outside the gene matches. Germline CDR1 is LNHDA and CDR2 is SQIVND (reference sequence). CDR3 length: 15 amino acids. In nucleotides, the CDR3 is TGTGCCAGTAGTAGAGTGGGACAGGGGTACACTGAAGCTTTCTTT. Protein: CASSRVGQGYTEAFF.

The table lists this clonotype with many counts. J is TRBJ1-2 and V is TRBV12-3 or TRBV12-4; TRBD1 matches at 12 bases. V lost 6 bases, J lost 12 bases, and 8 bases stayed unmatched. This CDR3 contains 13 residues. The CDR3 region is CASSSGTGGWNTF. CDR3 coding DNA: TGTGCCAGCAGCTCCGGGACAGGGGGCTGGAACACCTTC.

V is TRBV12-3 or TRBV12-4 and J is TRBJ2-2; 12 bases are shared with TRBD2. This CDR3 is 14 amino acids long. V gave up 8 bases and J gave up 5 bases; unmatched junction bases: 3. The CDR3 bases are TGTGCCAGCGGTCTAGCGGGGGGGACCGGGGAGCTGTTTTTT. Protein product: CASGLAGGTGELFF.

J is TRBJ2-4 and V is TRBV20-1; 7 bases agree with TRBD1. Germline CDR1 and CDR2: DFQATT and SNEGSKA (reference sequence). With V trimmed by 6 bases and J by 0 bases, 2 bases remained unmatched. The CDR3 is 13 amino acids. The CDR3 is CSAGQTAKNIQYF. In DNA, the CDR3 is TGCAGTGCGGGACAGACAGCCAAAAACATTCAGTACTTC.

The table lists this clonotype with a few counts. The rearrangement joins TRBV29-1 to TRBJ2-5, with TRBD1 as a possible D gene (7 bases). This CDR3 region has 14 residues. CDR1 is SQVTM and CDR2 is ANQGSEA in the germline V gene. V was pared by 6 bases and J by 4 bases, with 18 bases between. The CDR3 reads CSVTDREVGETQYF. CDR3 in DNA: TGCAGCGTAACAGACAGGGAGGTTGGAGAGACCCAGTACTTC.

This clonotype was observed at least ten times. The genes are TRBV6-6 and TRBJ2-1; 9 bases are shared with TRBD2. Per the germline V gene, CDR1 is MNHNY and CDR2 is SVGAGI (reference sequence). The CDR3 runs to 16 residues. The junction had 9 bases not matched to a gene; V was cut back by 0 bases and J by 9 bases. The CDR3 protein is CASSYSSGRTGSEQFF. The CDR3, as DNA: TGTGCCAGCAGTTACTCTAGCGGGAGAACGGGCAGTGAGCAGTTCTTC.

The table lists this clonotype with a few counts. The chain joins TRBV5-6 to TRBJ1-1; TRBD1 matches at 7 bases. V shed 4 bases and J 5 bases; nucleotides not matched to a gene: 5. CDR1 and CDR2 (germline): SGHDT, YYEEEE. The CDR3 sequence is 13 residues long. The CDR3 here is CASSIQGITEAFF. CDR3 nucleotide sequence: TGTGCCAGCAGCATACAGGGGATTACTGAAGCTTTCTTT. Using reference TRBV5-6 and TRBJ1-1 for the parts outside the CDR3, the full variable domain is DAGVTQSPTHLIKTRGQQVTLRCSPKSGHDTVSWYQQALGQGPQFIFQYYEEEERQRGNFPDRFSGHQFPNYSSELNVNALLLGDSALYLCASSIQGITEAFFGQGTRLTVV.

The CDR3 here is CASSIGNGGIFNEQFF. In nucleotides, the CDR3 is TGTGCCAGTAGTATAGGGAACGGGGGCATATTTAATGAGCAGTTCTTC. The chain joins TRBV19 to TRBJ2-1; D may be TRBD1 or TRBD2 (6 bases each). Germline loops: CDR1 LNHDA, CDR2 SQIVND (reference sequence). The V and J ends lost 1 base and 7 bases respectively, with 17 bases between them. The CDR3 covers 16 residues.

The chain recombines TRBV2 with TRBJ1-1, with unresolved D. Deletions cut 6 bases from V and 3 bases from J, with 8 bases between. The V gene's germline CDR1 is SNHLY and CDR2 FYNNEI. The CDR3 totals 12 residues. As DNA, the CDR3 is TGTGCCAGCAGCGTATGGGACACTGAAGCTTTCTTT. Translation: CASSVWDTEAFF.

The chain is built from TRBV19 and TRBJ2-1; 14 bases align to TRBD2. The CDR3 has 16 amino acids. Trimming removed 6 bases from V and 4 bases from J; junction bases left unmatched: 5. The V gene's germline CDR1 is LNHDA and CDR2 SQIVND (reference sequence). The CDR3 DNA reads as TGTGCCAGTAGAAGGACTAGCGGGGGGCTATACAATGAGCAGTTCTTC. As protein: CASRRTSGGLYNEQFF.

V usage is TRBV6-5 and J usage is TRBJ2-3; D is ambiguous. The V gene lost 0 bases and the J gene lost 6 bases, with 4 bases spanning the gap. Germline CDR1 reads MNHEY; CDR2 reads SVGAGI. The CDR3 has 12 amino acids. In DNA form, the CDR3 reads TGTGCCAGCAGTTACTCTGGGGATACGCAGTATTTT. Its protein product is CASSYSGDTQYF.

This clonotype was seen repeatedly, ten times or more. J is TRBJ1-5 and V is TRBV5-1, with D uncertain. The CDR3 runs 14 residues. V lost 0 bases to trimming and J lost 3 bases, with 7 bases between them. The germline gives CDR1 SGHRS, CDR2 YFSETQ. CDR3 residues: CASSLDSPNQPQHF. Here the CDR3 DNA reads TGCGCCAGCAGCTTGGACAGCCCCAATCAGCCCCAGCATTTT.

This clonotype was seen a few times. This chain connects TRBV3-1 to TRBJ2-7; 7 positions match TRBD1. Per the germline V gene, CDR1 is LGHDT and CDR2 is YNNKEL (reference sequence). The CDR3 loop spans 14 amino acids. With V trimmed by 9 bases and J by 0 bases, 8 bases remained unmatched. CDR3 sequence reads: CASSWAGGSYEQYF. CDR3 in DNA: TGTGCCAGTTCCTGGGCAGGGGGCTCCTACGAGCAGTACTTC.

Ten or more counts support this clonotype. CDR3 DNA: TGCAGTGCTAGTCGGCGGGAGGGCCTCGACGAGCAGTACTTC. The encoded protein is CSASRREGLDEQYF. The chain carries TRBV20-1 and TRBJ2-7, with 9 bases fitting TRBD2. The germline CDR1 and CDR2 sequences are DFQATT and SNEGSKA (reference sequence). Trimming at V came to 3 bases and at J to 5 bases, leaving 8 bases not matched to a gene. This CDR3 is 14 amino acids long.